These T cell receptor beta chains were read from a single sample in a study of T cell responses to AZD1222 COVID-19 vaccine. TCRdb's table, derived via immunoSEQ multiplex PCR, lists solely in-frame clones and lacks some. The sample lists about 17,000 clones; about three quarters were seen once. Specimen: peripheral blood, collected 28 days after the second AZD1222 dose. These receptors came from an adult who received the AZD1222 COVID-19 vaccine. Both conserved end residues are trimmed from each CDR3.

CDR3 | V
ASSLASGTVKSYEQY | TRBV7-2
ASSQVSPTSGISYEQY | TRBV3-1/TRBV3-2
ASRPLEGNTEAF | TRBV5-1
ASSWGTGEGEQY | TRBV5-4
ASSAGRSNNYGYT | TRBV2
ASSPPGTGYGYT | TRBV9
ASSIGTGRYEQY | TRBV19
ASSQTGTGDFNEKLF | TRBV4-1
ASSPWTGMNTEAF | TRBV7-8
ASSSRTGIAMAF | TRBV28
ASSPPQNTEAF | TRBV6-6
AGGDGNTEAF | TRBV7-6
ASSVGYQGSNEKLF | TRBV9
ASTWDSPEQY | TRBV6-5
ASSSRSASTDTQY | TRBV9
ASSFRLAGADTQY | TRBV6-2/TRBV6-3
ASSPRDREAETQY | TRBV18
ASSLEGFGVAF | TRBV7-9
AWSVASSEAF | TRBV30
ASSKTGELF | TRBV14
ASSVGEGPWYYGYT | TRBV9
ASSLGLAETDTQY | TRBV3-1/TRBV3-2
ASSYDSLDTQY | TRBV7-3
SARRGNEQF | TRBV20-1